This TCR beta chain was identified during a study of cytomegalovirus exposure and HLA in healthy donors. Study outcomes and limitations: Cytomegalovirus-associated status was assigned to about 160 TCR beta chains.

The CDR3 has 13 amino acids. Germline V lookup: CDR1 MNHEY, CDR2 SMNVEV (reference sequence). The V segment lost 3 bases and the J segment 10 bases; nucleotides outside the gene matches: 3. On this clone: Its antigen is not known.

60 Vbeta and 13 Jbeta primers were used in PCR. Here immunoSEQ multiplex PCR was the method, and the copy in TCRdb shows in-frame clones only, minus some. The sample has some 140,000 clones; roughly three quarters are singletons. The study sampled nominally healthy donors, though unrecorded immune exposures were likely. The receptor was derived from a man between 18 and 29 years old in good health and CMV-seronegative. V is TRBV27 and J is TRBJ1-6; 7 bases line up with TRBD1. What was sequenced was PBMCs. The CDR3 protein is CASSFDRDSPLHF. The DNA of the CDR3 is TGTGCCAGCAGTTTCGACAGGGACTCACCCCTCCACTTT.